The rows below give T cell receptor beta chains drawn from one sample of a study of identical twins. TCRdb called the 5' RACE reads again in MiXCR, with one record for every CDR3 protein. The data hold some 500,000 distinct CDR3 sequences, with roughly an eighth observed a single time. In addition, the sample was reused for a study of yellow fever vaccine responses in identical twins.

Sequenced: CD4+ T cells sorted from blood. The source is a woman aged 18-29 years in good health. The CDR3 runs from the conserved cysteine through the conserved F or W. Fields, in order: V gene, clone size, D gene, J gene, CDR3 DNA, CDR3 protein. The D gene is left open where the match is weak. Clone size is shown for a subset of rows, as once, few, many or a class of expanded clone.

>TRBV7-2|few|-|TRBJ1-5
TGTGCCAGCAGCCCGCTCTGGTGGGGTAGCAATCAGCCCCAGCATTTT
CASSPLWWGSNQPQHF
>TRBV20-1|few|-|TRBJ1-2
TGCAGTGCCACAGCGGGGGGCTTTGACTATGGCTACACCTTC
CSATAGGFDYGYTF
>TRBV14|-|-|TRBJ2-5
TGTGCCAGCAGCCGAGGTGGTCATCCGCAAGAGACCCAGTACTTC
CASSRGGHPQETQYF
>TRBV4-3|many|-|TRBJ2-7
TGCGCCAGCAGCCAAGAAAGGGATACCGCCTACGAGCAGTACTTC
CASSQERDTAYEQYF
>TRBV12-3/TRBV12-4|-|-|TRBJ1-6
TGTGCCAGCAGTTTAGGCAGGGGCAATTCACCCCTCCACTTT
CASSLGRGNSPLHF
>TRBV19|-|TRBD1|TRBJ2-1
TGTGCCAGTAGTATGCTTCTAGGGACAGGGGAGCAGTTCTTC
CASSMLLGTGEQFF
>TRBV7-2|-|-|TRBJ1-6
TGTGCCAGCAGCCCCAAGGGGGGCTCCTATAATTCACCCCTCCACTTT
CASSPKGGSYNSPLHF
>TRBV7-2|few|-|TRBJ1-1
TGTGCCAGCAGCTTCTGGGGAACTGAAGCTTTCTTT
CASSFWGTEAFF
>TRBV24-1|few|-|TRBJ2-2
TGTGCCACCAGTGAACCTGGACGGCCCACCGGGGAGCTGTTTTTT
CATSEPGRPTGELFF
>TRBV5-1|few|-|TRBJ2-1
TGCGCCAGCAGCTTATGGGACTCTGGGAATGAGCAGTTCTTC
CASSLWDSGNEQFF
>TRBV5-1|-|TRBD2|TRBJ2-7
TGCGCCAGCAGCGCGGGACTAGCGGGAGATGTGCAGTACTTC
CASSAGLAGDVQYF
>TRBV20-1|few|-|TRBJ1-6
TGCAGTGCTAGAGTTGGGCAGGGCATAAGCAATTCACCCCTCCACTTT
CSARVGQGISNSPLHF
>TRBV29-1|many|-|TRBJ2-1
TGCAGCGTCATCCTCCGGGCCAAAGACCTCAATGAGCAGTTCTTC
CSVILRAKDLNEQFF
>TRBV12-3/TRBV12-4|-|TRBD2|TRBJ2-1
TGTGCCAGCAGTGGACTAGCGGGAGGCCGGGGTGAGCAGTTCTTC
CASSGLAGGRGEQFF
>TRBV5-1|few|-|TRBJ2-7
TGCGCCAGCAGCTTGGTTATTTCCTCTTCTAGGACACTCTGGTTC
CASSLVISSSRTLWF
>TRBV7-9|-|-|TRBJ2-7
TGTGCCAGCAGCTTGTTGACAGCCTCCTACGAGCAGTACTTC
CASSLLTASYEQYF
>TRBV29-1|-|TRBD1|TRBJ2-7
TGCAGCACAAGGACAGGGCCCTACGAGCAGTACTTC
CSTRTGPYEQYF
>TRBV29-1|many|-|TRBJ2-5
TGCAGCTCCCGGGACACCCAAGAGACCCAGTACTTC
CSSRDTQETQYF
>TRBV29-1|few|-|TRBJ2-3
TGCAGCGTTGATAGTGGGGGCCGCGGGGATACGCAGTATTTT
CSVDSGGRGDTQYF